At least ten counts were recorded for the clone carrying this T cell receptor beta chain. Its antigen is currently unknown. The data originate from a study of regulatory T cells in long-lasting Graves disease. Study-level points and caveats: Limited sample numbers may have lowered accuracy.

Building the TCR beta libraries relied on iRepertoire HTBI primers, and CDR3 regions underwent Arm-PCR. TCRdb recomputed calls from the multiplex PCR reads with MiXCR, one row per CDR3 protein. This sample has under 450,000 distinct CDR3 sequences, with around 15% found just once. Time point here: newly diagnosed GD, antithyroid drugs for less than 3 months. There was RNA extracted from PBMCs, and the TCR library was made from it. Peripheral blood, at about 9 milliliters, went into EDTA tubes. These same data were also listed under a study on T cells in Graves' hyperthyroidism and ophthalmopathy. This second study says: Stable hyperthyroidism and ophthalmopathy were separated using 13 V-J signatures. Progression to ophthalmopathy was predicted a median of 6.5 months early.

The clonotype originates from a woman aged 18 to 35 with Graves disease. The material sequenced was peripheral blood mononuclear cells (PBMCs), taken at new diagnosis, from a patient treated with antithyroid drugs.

The DNA for the CDR3 is TGTGCCCGCGGGACAGACGCGTCTGGGGCCAACGTCCTGACTTTC. This codes for CARGTDASGANVLTF. This chain links TRBV6-1 with TRBJ2-6; TRBD1 is a possible D gene (7 bases). The ends were cut back, 11 bases at V and 1 base at J, with 15 bases in the middle. CDR3 size: 15 residues. Germline V gives CDR1 MNHNS, CDR2 SASEGT.